Following are 17 T cell receptor beta chains from one sample sequenced in a study of cytomegalovirus exposure and HLA in healthy donors (dated by TCRdb to the late 2010s). The library relied on the immunoSEQ multiplex PCR assay. A mixture of 60 forward primers for TCR Vbeta segments and 13 reverse primers for TCR Jbeta segments was used in the multiplex PCR. TCRdb took over this immuneACCESS table, retaining in-frame rearrangements with V and J assigned. Such tables are incomplete; in checked studies, under half of the missing clones stem from an unresolved V gene, and the remainder is unexplained. Across this sample there are roughly 170,000 clones, with more than 65% seen only once. The ten largest clones add up to approximately 1.3% of the sample. Sequencing was performed on PBMCs. Receptors originate from a man aged 25-45 years in good health and CMV-seronegative.

The chain carries TRBV2 and TRBJ2-2; 10 bases are shared with TRBD2. Trimming at V came to 7 bases and at J to 8 bases, leaving 1 base not matched to a gene. The length of the CDR3 is 12 residues. Germline CDR1 and CDR2: SNHLY and FYNNEI. The CDR3 protein is CASKLAGGELFF. The CDR3 nucleotides read TGTGCCAGCAAACTAGCGGGGGGGGAGCTGTTTTTT.

The gene calls are TRBV2 and TRBJ2-7; D is uncertain. The CDR3 runs 11 residues. From germline, CDR1 is SNHLY and CDR2 FYNNEI. Trimming removed 6 bases at V and 3 bases at J, with 6 bases between. The CDR3 here is CASSYGYEQYF. CDR3 DNA sequence: TGTGCCAGCAGCTATGGCTACGAGCAGTACTTC.

J is TRBJ2-3 and V is TRBV30; 13 bases agree with TRBD2. The V gene end was trimmed by 2 bases and the J gene end by 4 bases; junction bases not matched to a gene: 3. Germline V gene lookup returns CDR1 GTSNPN and CDR2 SVGIG (reference sequence). The CDR3 covers 15 residues. CDR3 nucleotides: TGTGCCTGGAGTCCTGGACTAGCGGGAGCAGATACGCAGTATTTT. This translates into CAWSPGLAGADTQYF.

J is TRBJ1-2 and V is TRBV4-2; TRBD1 might be the D (6 bases). CDR3 length: 14 residues. The V and J ends lost 1 base and 5 bases respectively, with 11 bases between them. CDR1 is LGHNA and CDR2 is YNFKEQ in the germline V gene. The CDR3 region is CASSQGGGAYGYTF. In DNA, the CDR3 is TGTGCCAGCAGCCAAGGCGGGGGGGCTTATGGCTACACCTTC.

The chain is built from TRBV2 and TRBJ1-1; a possible D gene is TRBD1 (5 bases). The CDR3 runs 13 residues. Trimming pared 1 base from V and 5 bases from J, leaving 8 bases between. The germline V gene has CDR1 SNHLY and CDR2 FYNNEI. CDR3 bases: TGTGCCAGCAGTGAAGTGGGGGGGACTGAAGCTTTCTTT. Its translation: CASSEVGGTEAFF.

The chain links TRBV28 to TRBJ2-7, with D unclear. V dropped 3 bases and J dropped 3 bases, with 9 bases sitting between them. The length of the CDR3 is 13 residues. The germline V gene has CDR1 MDHEN and CDR2 SYDVKM. CDR3 DNA: TGTGCCAGCAGTTTTGAAGAGCACTACGAGCAGTACTTC. Amino acid sequence: CASSFEEHYEQYF.

V and J are TRBV27 and TRBJ2-3; D remains ambiguous. The V gene's germline CDR1 is MNHEY and CDR2 SMNVEV (reference sequence). The CDR3 contains 13 residues. Deletions cut 4 bases from V and 3 bases from J, with 8 bases between. CDR3 residues: CASSWLGTDTQYF. The CDR3, as DNA: TGTGCCAGCAGTTGGCTAGGAACAGATACGCAGTATTTT.

The chain's CDR3 is CASSGRTSGRNEQFF. The DNA of the CDR3 is TGTGCCAGCAGCGGCAGGACTAGCGGGCGAAATGAGCAGTTCTTC. The genes are TRBV7-2 and TRBJ2-1, with 11 nucleotides matching TRBD2. The germline V gene has CDR1 SGHTA and CDR2 FQGNSA. Trimming cost V 5 bases and J 7 bases; bases outside gene matches: 7. CDR3 size: 15 residues.

The chain uses TRBV30 and TRBJ2-7; D remains unclear. The CDR3 consists of 11 residues. With 3 bases removed from V and 1 base from J, the gap between germline ends came to 4 bases. From germline, CDR1 is GTSNPN and CDR2 SVGIG (reference sequence). The CDR3 protein is CAWRQSYEQYF. Here the CDR3 DNA reads TGTGCCTGGAGGCAGTCCTACGAGCAGTACTTC.

The chain links TRBV4-1 to TRBJ2-1; possible D gene TRBD2, 6 bases. Deletions cut 2 bases from V and 0 bases from J, with 11 bases between. Germline CDR1 MGHRA, CDR2 YSYEKL. The CDR3 consists of 16 residues. The CDR3: CASSQPGGISYNEQFF. CDR3 DNA sequence: TGCGCCAGCAGCCAACCGGGCGGGATCTCCTACAATGAGCAGTTCTTC.

The gene calls are TRBV23-1 and TRBJ2-5, with TRBD1 matching over 8 bases. TRBV23-1 is known as an ORF, though its function is uncertain. The CDR3 runs to 14 residues. Trimming removed 8 bases from V and 3 bases from J; junction bases left unmatched: 8. CDR3 sequence reads: CASYIQGEKETQYF. The CDR3 nucleotides read TGCGCCAGCTATATACAGGGGGAGAAAGAGACCCAGTACTTC.

With regard to this clone: Different DNA sequences within this sample yield the same CDR3. The chain couples TRBV7-3 to TRBJ1-2, with D perhaps matching TRBD1 (5 bases). This CDR3 is built from 13 residues. V was clipped by 2 bases and J by 8 bases, with 12 bases between them. Looked up from germline, CDR1 is SGHTA and CDR2 is FQGTGA. Written as DNA, the CDR3 is TGTGCCAGCAGCTTAGGTCAGGGAGGAGGCTACACCTTC. It is translated as CASSLGQGGGYTF.

The chain combines TRBV5-1 with TRBJ2-7, with TRBD2 matching over 7 bases. This CDR3 region has 15 residues. CDR1 SGHRS and CDR2 YFSETQ come from the germline V gene. Trimming cost V 0 bases and J 6 bases; bases outside gene matches: 9. CDR3 loop: CASSLVEGGMGEQYF. CDR3 sequence (DNA): TGCGCCAGCAGCTTGGTTGAGGGAGGGATGGGCGAGCAGTACTTC.

V and J are TRBV4-1 and TRBJ2-5; D unclear. There are 16 residues in the CDR3. Germline loops: CDR1 MGHRA, CDR2 YSYEKL. Between the trimmed V and J ends, which lost 5 bases and 0 bases, there was a span of 16 bases. CDR3 coding DNA: TGCGCCAGCAGCTCCCGTCCCGGTCGGTACCAAGAGACCCAGTACTTC. Its translation is CASSSRPGRYQETQYF.

The V and J genes are TRBV30 and TRBJ2-5, with TRBD1 matching 7 bases. J gave up 5 bases and V 0 bases, and 6 bases lay outside the gene matches. CDR1 GTSNPN and CDR2 SVGIG come from the germline V gene (reference sequence). CDR3 length: 14 residues. CDR3 residues: CAWSVKGAMETQYF. The CDR3 coding sequence is TGTGCCTGGAGTGTAAAGGGGGCTATGGAGACCCAGTACTTC.

The J gene is TRBJ2-1, the V gene TRBV5-1; 7 bases map to TRBD1. The CDR3 sequence is 15 residues long. Germline CDR1 is SGHRS and CDR2 is YFSETQ. The V segment lost 0 bases and the J segment 6 bases; nucleotides outside the gene matches: 6. For the CDR3, the DNA is TGCGCCAGCAGCTTGGCCGAGACAGGGTTCAATGAGCAGTTCTTC. This translates into CASSLAETGFNEQFF.

The genes are TRBV6-4 and TRBJ2-3; 10 nucleotides match TRBD1. This CDR3 is 15 amino acids long. The V and J ends lost 6 bases and 2 bases, in that order; junction bases with no gene match: 5. Germline CDR1 MRHNA, CDR2 SNTAGT. The CDR3 region is CASSTGTGDTDTQYF. The CDR3 nucleotides read TGTGCCAGCAGCACCGGGACAGGGGACACAGATACGCAGTATTTT.